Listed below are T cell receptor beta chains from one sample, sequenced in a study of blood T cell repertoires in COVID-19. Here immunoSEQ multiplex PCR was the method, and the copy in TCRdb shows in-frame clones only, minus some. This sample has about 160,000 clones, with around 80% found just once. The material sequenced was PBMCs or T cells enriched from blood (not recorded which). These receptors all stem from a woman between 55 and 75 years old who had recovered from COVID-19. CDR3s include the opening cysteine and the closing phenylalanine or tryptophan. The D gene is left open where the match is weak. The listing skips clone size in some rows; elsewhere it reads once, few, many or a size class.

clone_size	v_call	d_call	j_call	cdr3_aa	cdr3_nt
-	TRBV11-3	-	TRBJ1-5	CASSLVRGPKQPQHF	TGTGCCAGCAGCTTAGTCAGGGGCCCTAAACAGCCCCAGCATTTT
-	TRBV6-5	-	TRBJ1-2	CASSYRGQQGNYGYTF	TGTGCCAGCAGTTACCGAGGCCAACAGGGAAACTATGGCTACACCTTC
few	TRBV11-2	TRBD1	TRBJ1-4	CASSSGGTGGEKLFF	TGTGCCAGCAGCTCCGGTGGGACAGGGGGAGAAAAACTGTTTTTT
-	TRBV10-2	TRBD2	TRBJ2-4	CASSDGTSENIQYF	TGCGCCAGCAGTGACGGGACTAGCGAAAACATTCAGTACTTC
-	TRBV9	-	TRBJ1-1	CASSEGEQGSRAFF	TGTGCCAGCAGCGAGGGGGAACAGGGATCCAGGGCTTTCTTT
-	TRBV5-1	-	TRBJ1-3	CASSSSGNSGNTIYF	TGCGCCAGCAGCTCCAGCGGAAACTCTGGAAACACCATATATTTT
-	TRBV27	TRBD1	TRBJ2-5	CASSWTGVETQYF	TGTGCCAGCAGTTGGACAGGGGTAGAGACCCAGTACTTC
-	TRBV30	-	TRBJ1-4	CAWRAIRTSTNEKLFF	TGTGCCTGGAGGGCAATTCGGACATCAACTAATGAAAAACTGTTTTTT
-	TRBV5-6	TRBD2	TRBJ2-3	CASRTRGATDTQYF	TGTGCCAGCCGAACGCGGGGGGCCACAGATACGCAGTATTTT
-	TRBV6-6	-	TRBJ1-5	CASSYTDQPQHF	TGTGCCAGCAGTTATACGGATCAGCCCCAGCATTTT
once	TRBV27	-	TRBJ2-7	CASSPAGYEQYF	TGTGCCAGCAGTCCGGCGGGCTACGAGCAGTACTTC
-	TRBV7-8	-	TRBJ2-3	CASSPFGGTDTQYF	TGTGCCAGCAGCCCCTTTGGAGGCACAGATACGCAGTATTTT
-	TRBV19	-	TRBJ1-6	CASHVSYNSPLHF	TGTGCCAGTCATGTCTCCTATAATTCACCCCTCCACTTT
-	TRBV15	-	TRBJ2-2	CATSRDVVRELFF	TGTGCCACCAGCAGAGATGTAGTCCGGGAGCTGTTTTTT
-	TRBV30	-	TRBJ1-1	CAWSGRDTYTEAFF	TGTGCCTGGAGTGGCCGGGACACTTACACTGAAGCTTTCTTT
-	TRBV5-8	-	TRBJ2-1	CASSFRGNAYNEQFF	TGTGCCAGCAGCTTTCGAGGAAACGCCTACAATGAGCAGTTCTTC
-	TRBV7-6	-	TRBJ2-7	CASTPKQGPYEQYF	TGTGCCAGCACCCCGAAACAGGGCCCCTACGAGCAGTACTTC
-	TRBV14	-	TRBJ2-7	CASSSGGDEQYF	TGTGCCAGCAGCTCTGGAGGGGACGAGCAGTACTTC
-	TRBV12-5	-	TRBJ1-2	CSSHPGTTPHGYTF	TGTTCATCCCATCCCGGGACAACGCCACATGGCTACACCTTC
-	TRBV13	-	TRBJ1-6	CASSLGQVNSPLHF	TGTGCCAGCAGCTTAGGACAGGTGAATTCACCCCTCCACTTT
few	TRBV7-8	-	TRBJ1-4	CASSSRTNEKLFF	TGTGCCAGCAGCTCGAGAACTAATGAAAAACTGTTTTTT
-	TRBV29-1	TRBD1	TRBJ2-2	CSVSKDRVNTGELFF	TGCAGCGTTTCGAAAGACAGGGTGAACACCGGGGAGCTGTTTTTT
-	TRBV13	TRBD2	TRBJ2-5	CASSSPSGGKTQYF	TGTGCCAGCAGCTCCCCTAGCGGGGGAAAGACCCAGTACTTC
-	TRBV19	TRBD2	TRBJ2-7	CASSIDLASGTYEQYF	TGTGCCAGTAGTATAGATCTGGCTAGCGGGACCTACGAGCAGTACTTC
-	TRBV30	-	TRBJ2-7	CAWAEDRSHEQYF	TGTGCCTGGGCTGAAGACAGGTCCCACGAGCAGTACTTC
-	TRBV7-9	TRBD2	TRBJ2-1	CASSLSSGVEQFF	TGTGCCAGCAGCCTAAGTAGCGGGGTTGAGCAGTTCTTC
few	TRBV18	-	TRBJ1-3	CASSSQDVSGNTIYF	TGTGCCAGCTCGTCACAGGATGTCTCTGGAAACACCATATATTTT
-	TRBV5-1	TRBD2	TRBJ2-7	CASSLGGSGGAYSYEQYF	TGCGCCAGCAGCTTGGGAGGTAGCGGGGGGGCGTACTCCTACGAGCAGTACTTC